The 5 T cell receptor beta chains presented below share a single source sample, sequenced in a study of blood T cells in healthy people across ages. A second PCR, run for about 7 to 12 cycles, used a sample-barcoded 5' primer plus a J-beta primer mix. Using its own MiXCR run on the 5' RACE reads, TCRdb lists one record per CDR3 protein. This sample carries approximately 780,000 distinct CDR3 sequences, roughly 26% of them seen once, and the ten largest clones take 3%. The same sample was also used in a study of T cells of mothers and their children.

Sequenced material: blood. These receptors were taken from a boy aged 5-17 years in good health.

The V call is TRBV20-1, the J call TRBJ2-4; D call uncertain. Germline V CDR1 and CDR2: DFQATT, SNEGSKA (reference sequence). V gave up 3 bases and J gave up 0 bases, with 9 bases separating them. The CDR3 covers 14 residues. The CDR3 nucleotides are TGCAGTGCTAGTGTCGCCTTAGCCAAAAACATTCAGTACTTC. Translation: CSASVALAKNIQYF.

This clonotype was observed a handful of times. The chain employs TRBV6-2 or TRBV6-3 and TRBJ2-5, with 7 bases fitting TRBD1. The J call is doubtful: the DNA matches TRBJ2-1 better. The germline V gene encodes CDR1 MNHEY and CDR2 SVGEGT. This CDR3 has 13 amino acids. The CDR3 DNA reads TGTGCCAGCGGCACCGGGACAGACAATGAGCAGTTCTTC. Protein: CASGTGTDNEQFF.

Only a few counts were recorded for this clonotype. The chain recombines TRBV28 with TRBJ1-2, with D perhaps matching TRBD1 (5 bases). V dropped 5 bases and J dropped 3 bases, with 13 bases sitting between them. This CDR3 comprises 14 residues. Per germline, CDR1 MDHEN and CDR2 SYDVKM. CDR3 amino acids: CASSDGTFYYGYTF. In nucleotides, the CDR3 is TGTGCCAGCAGTGACGGGACCTTTTACTATGGCTACACCTTC.

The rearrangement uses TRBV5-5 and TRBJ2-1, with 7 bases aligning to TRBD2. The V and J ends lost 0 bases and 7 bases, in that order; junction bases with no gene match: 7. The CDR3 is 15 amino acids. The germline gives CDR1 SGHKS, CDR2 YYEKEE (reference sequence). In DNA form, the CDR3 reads TGTGCCAGCAGCTTGGGGGGACTATTGTGGAATGAGCAGTTCTTC. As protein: CASSLGGLLWNEQFF.

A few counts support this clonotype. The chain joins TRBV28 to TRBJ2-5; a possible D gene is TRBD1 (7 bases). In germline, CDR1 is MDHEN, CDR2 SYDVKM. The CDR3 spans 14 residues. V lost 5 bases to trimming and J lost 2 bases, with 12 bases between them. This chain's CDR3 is CASSGGGQQETQYF. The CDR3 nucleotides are TGTGCCAGCAGTGGAGGGGGACAGCAAGAGACCCAGTACTTC. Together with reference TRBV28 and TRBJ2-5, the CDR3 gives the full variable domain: DVKVTQSSRYLVKRTGEKVFLECVQDMDHENMFWYRQDPGLGLRLIYFSYDVKMKEKGDIPEGYSVSREKKERFSLILESASTNQTSMYLCASSGGGQQETQYFGPGTRLLVL.